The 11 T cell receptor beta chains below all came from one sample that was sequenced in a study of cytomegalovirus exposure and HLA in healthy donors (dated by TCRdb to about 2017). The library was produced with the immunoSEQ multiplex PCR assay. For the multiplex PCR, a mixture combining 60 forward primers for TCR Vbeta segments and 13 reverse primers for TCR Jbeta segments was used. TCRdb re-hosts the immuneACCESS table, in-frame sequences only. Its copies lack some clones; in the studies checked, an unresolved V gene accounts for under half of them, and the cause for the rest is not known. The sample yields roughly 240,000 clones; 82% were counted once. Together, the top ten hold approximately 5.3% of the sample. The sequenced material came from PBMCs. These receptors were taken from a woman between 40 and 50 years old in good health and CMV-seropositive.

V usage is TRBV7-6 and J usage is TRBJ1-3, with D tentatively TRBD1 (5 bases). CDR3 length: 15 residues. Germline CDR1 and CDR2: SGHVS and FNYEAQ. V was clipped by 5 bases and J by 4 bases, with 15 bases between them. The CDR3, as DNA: TGTGCCAGCAGCCGTGGGACTACACGCGGAAACACCATATATTTT. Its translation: CASSRGTTRGNTIYF. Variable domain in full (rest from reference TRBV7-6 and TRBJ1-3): GAGVSQSPRYKVTKRGQDVALRCDPISGHVSLYWYRQALGQGPEFLTYFNYEAQQDKSGLPNDRFSAERPEGSISTLTIQRTEQRDSAMYRCASSRGTTRGNTIYFGEGSWLTVV.

In DNA form, the CDR3 reads TGTGCCAGCAGCTTGGGAGGGACAAGGGGGAATGAAAAACTGTTTTTT. This translates into CASSLGGTRGNEKLFF. The chain is built from TRBV7-9 and TRBJ1-4; D is possibly TRBD1 (6 bases). The CDR3 length is 16 residues. CDR1 is SEHNR, CDR2 FQNEAQ, per germline (reference sequence). Trimming removed 3 bases from V and 5 bases from J, with 16 bases in between.

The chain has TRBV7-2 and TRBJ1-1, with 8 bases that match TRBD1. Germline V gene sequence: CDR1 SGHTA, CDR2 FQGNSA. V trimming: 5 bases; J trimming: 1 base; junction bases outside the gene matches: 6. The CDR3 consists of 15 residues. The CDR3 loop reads CASSNRTGKNTEAFF. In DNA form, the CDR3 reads TGTGCCAGCAGCAACCGGACAGGGAAGAACACTGAAGCTTTCTTT. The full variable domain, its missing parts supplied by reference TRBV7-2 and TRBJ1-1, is GAGVSQSPSNKVTEKGKDVELRCDPISGHTALYWYRQSLGQGLEFLIYFQGNSAPDKSGLPSDRFSAERTGGSVSTLTIQRTQQEDSAVYLCASSNRTGKNTEAFFGQGTRLTVV.

For the CDR3, the DNA is TGTGCCAGTAGGACGGACATAGGGGACTATGGCTACACCTTC. This sequence encodes CASRTDIGDYGYTF. The V and J genes are TRBV19 and TRBJ1-2; weak D call: TRBD1 (5 bases). This CDR3 contains 14 residues. Germline V lookup: CDR1 LNHDA, CDR2 SQIVND (reference sequence). The germline V and J ends were trimmed by 6 bases and 3 bases, with 14 bases remaining between them.

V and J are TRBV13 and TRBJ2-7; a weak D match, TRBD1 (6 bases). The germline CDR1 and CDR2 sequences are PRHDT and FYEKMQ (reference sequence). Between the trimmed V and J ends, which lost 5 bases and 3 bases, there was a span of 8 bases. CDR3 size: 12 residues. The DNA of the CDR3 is TGTGCCAGCAGCGGCAGGGGCTACGAGCAGTACTTC. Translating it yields CASSGRGYEQYF.

The CDR3 nucleotides are TGTGCCAGCAGTTCCGGAGGGACGTCCCAGCCCCAGCATTTT. This codes for CASSSGGTSQPQHF. The V and J genes are TRBV6-6 and TRBJ1-5, with D tentatively TRBD1 (5 bases). This CDR3 region has 14 residues. Looked up from germline, CDR1 is MNHNY and CDR2 is SVGAGI (reference sequence). V was clipped by 4 bases and J by 7 bases, with 14 bases between them.

CDR3 region: CASSLDDSTGELFF. The CDR3 bases are TGTGCCAGCAGCTTGGATGACAGCACCGGGGAGCTGTTTTTT. J is TRBJ2-2 and V is TRBV5-6; TRBD1 is a possible D gene (5 bases). Deletions cut 0 bases from V and 4 bases from J, with 7 bases between. This CDR3 has 14 amino acids. Per the germline V gene, CDR1 is SGHDT and CDR2 is YYEEEE.

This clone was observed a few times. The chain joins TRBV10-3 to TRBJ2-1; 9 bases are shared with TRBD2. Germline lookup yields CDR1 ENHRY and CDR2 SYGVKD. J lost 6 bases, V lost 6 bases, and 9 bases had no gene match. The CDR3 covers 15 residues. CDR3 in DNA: TGTGCCATCAGAGGGGCGGGAGGGCCAGGCAATGAGCAGTTCTTC. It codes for CAIRGAGGPGNEQFF.

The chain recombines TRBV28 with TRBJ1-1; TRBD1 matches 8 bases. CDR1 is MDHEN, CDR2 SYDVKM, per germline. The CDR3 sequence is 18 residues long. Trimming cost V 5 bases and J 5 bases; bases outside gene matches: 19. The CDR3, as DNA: TGTGCCAGCAGTCCCCTTGTGCCCCTAACAGGGGGTGAGACTGAAGCTTTCTTT. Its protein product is CASSPLVPLTGGETEAFF.

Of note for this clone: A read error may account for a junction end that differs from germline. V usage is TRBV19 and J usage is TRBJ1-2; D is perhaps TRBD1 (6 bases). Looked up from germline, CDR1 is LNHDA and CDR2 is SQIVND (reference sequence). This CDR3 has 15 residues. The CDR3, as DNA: TGTGCCAGTTCTCCTTTCCGGGGGGCCCACTATGGCTACATCTTC. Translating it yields CASSPFRGAHYGYIF.

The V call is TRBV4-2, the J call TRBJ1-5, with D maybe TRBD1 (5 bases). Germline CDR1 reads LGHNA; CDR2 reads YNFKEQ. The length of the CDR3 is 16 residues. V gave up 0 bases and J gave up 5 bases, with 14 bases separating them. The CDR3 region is CASSQDPEGRYQPQHF. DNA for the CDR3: TGTGCCAGCAGCCAAGATCCGGAGGGGAGGTATCAGCCCCAGCATTTT.